What follows are 8 T cell receptor beta chains derived from one specimen sequenced in a study of T cell clonality in common variable immunodeficiency. Using immunoSEQ multiplex PCR, the repertoire was profiled, and TCRdb retains in-frame clones only, with some absent. The sample was found to contain roughly 28,000 clones, and every one recurs. The specimen was peripheral blood mononuclear cells. These receptors all come from a person aged 18-69 years in good health.

This clone showed up many times. The observed sequence ends 3 residues before the CDR3 terminus, with the missing tail filled in from the germline J gene. The chain has TRBV14 and TRBJ1-2; tentative D call: TRBD1 (5 bases). V was pared by 3 bases and J by 4 bases, with 15 bases between. Germline values: CDR1 SGHDN, CDR2 FVKESK. This CDR3 has 15 residues. The sequenced part of the CDR3 DNA is TGTGCCAGCAGCCACGTTGGGGCCGAAAGCTATGGC. This gives the protein CASSHVGAESYG. The whole CDR3 is CASSHVGAESYGYTF.

This clone appeared many times. The read terminates 3 residues ahead of where the CDR3 ends, so the germline J gene completes it. The V gene is TRBV30, the J gene TRBJ2-2; 13 bases line up with TRBD2. The V gene's germline CDR1 is GTSNPN and CDR2 SVGIG (reference sequence). J lost 7 bases, V lost 7 bases, and 6 bases had no gene match. The CDR3 is 14 amino acids. CDR3 protein: CALLAGGRNGELFF. The part of the CDR3 DNA that was read is TGTGCCTTACTAGCGGGGGGGCGGAACGGGGAG.

The table lists this clone with many counts. The read ends 3 residues shy of where the CDR3 ends; the end is completed using the germline J gene. The chain is built from TRBV29-1 and TRBJ1-1, with 8 positions matching TRBD1. V lost 4 bases to trimming and J lost 2 bases; unmatched junction nucleotides: 6. CDR3 length: 14 residues. In germline, CDR1 is SQVTM, CDR2 ANQGSEA. This chain's CDR3 is CSVVAGGINTEAFF. CDR3 bases read: TGCAGCGTTGTGGCAGGGGGCATTAACACTGAA. Filled out from reference TRBV29-1 and TRBJ1-1, the complete variable domain reads SAVISQKPSRDICQRGTSLTIQCQVDSQVTMMFWYRQQPGQSLTLIATANQGSEATYESGFVIDKFPISRPNLTFSTLTVSNMSPEDSSIYLCSVVAGGINTEAFFGQGTRLTVV.

In its sample, this clone was seen many times. The read terminates 3 residues ahead of where the CDR3 ends, so the germline J gene completes it. This rearrangement joins TRBV6-2 or TRBV6-3 to TRBJ2-3; 9 nucleotides match TRBD2. Looked up from germline, CDR1 is MNHEY and CDR2 is SVGEGT. Unmatched junction bases numbered 5, after V lost 6 bases and J lost 4 bases. This CDR3 comprises 14 residues. This chain's CDR3 is CASSGRGGPDTQYF. CDR3 DNA, as far as it was read: TGTGCCAGCAGCGGGCGGGGGGGACCAGATACG.

This clone was found many times. The CDR3 extends 3 residues past the end of the read, so its final part is completed from the germline J gene. This chain links TRBV5-6 with TRBJ1-4; 8 nucleotides line up with TRBD1. V lost 0 bases, J lost 8 bases, and 6 bases stayed unmatched. Looked up from germline, CDR1 is SGHDT and CDR2 is YYEEEE. The CDR3 spans 15 residues. The covered CDR3 bases are TGTGCCAGCAGCTTGGCGGACAGGGCGGGGGAAAAA. It translates to CASSLADRAGEK. The CDR3 as a whole reads CASSLADRAGEKLFF.

The sample holds many counts of this clone. Sequencing ends 3 residues short of the CDR3 end; the germline J gene provides the rest. The V and J genes are TRBV5-1 and TRBJ2-3, with D tentatively TRBD2 (6 bases). CDR3 length: 15 amino acids. Germline V CDR1 and CDR2: SGHRS, YFSETQ. Trimming left V 5 bases short and J 3 bases short, with 16 bases between. CDR3 DNA (partial): TGCGCCAGCAGGAATTTCGGGGGTGGGACAGATACG. Protein sequence: CASRNFGGGTDT. The whole CDR3 protein reads CASRNFGGGTDTQYF.

This clone was found a few times. Sequencing ends 3 residues short of the CDR3 end; the germline J gene provides the rest. V and J are TRBV7-2 and TRBJ2-2, with 10 positions matching TRBD1. The V gene's germline CDR1 is SGHTA and CDR2 FQGNSA. There are 15 residues in the CDR3. The CDR3: CASSFGTGVNSPLFF. The sequenced CDR3 bases are TGTGCCAGCAGCTTCGGGACAGGGGTGAATTCACCG.

This clone has ten or more counts. Sequencing ends 3 residues short of the CDR3 end; the germline J gene provides the rest. J is TRBJ1-5 and V is TRBV6-2 or TRBV6-3; possible D gene TRBD1, 5 bases. The CDR3 runs 14 residues. CDR1 is MNHEY, CDR2 SVGEGT, per germline. The ends were cut back, 6 bases at V and 2 bases at J, with 11 bases in the middle. CDR3 DNA (partial): TGTGCCAGCAGAGGGGCGGTGGGCAATCAGCCC. Protein sequence: CASRGAVGNQP. The full CDR3 protein reads CASRGAVGNQPQHF.